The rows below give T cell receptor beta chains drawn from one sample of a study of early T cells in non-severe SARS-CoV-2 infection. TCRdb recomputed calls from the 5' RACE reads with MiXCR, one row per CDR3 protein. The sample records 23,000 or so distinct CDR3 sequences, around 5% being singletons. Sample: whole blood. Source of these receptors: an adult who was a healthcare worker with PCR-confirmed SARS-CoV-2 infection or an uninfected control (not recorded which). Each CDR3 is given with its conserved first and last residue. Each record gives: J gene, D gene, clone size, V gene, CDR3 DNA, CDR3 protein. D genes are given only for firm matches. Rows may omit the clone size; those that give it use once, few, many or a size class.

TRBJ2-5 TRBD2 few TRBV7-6 TGTGTCAGCAGCTTAGGCGATTGGGGCGCGGGAGGGAAAGAGACCCAGTACTTC CVSSLGDWGAGGKETQYF
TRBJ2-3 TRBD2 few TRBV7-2 TGTGTCAGCAGCTTCGCCTCTAGCGGGAGGTTGGTCGTATCAGATACGCAGTATTTT CVSSFASSGRLVVSDTQYF
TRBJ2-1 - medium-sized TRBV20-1 TGCAGTGCCTCGTCCGCGTACCGATCGAGAGATGAGCAGTTCTTC CSASSAYRSRDEQFF
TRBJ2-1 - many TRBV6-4 TGTGCCAGCAGTGACCCAGCATACAATGAGCAGTTCTTC CASSDPAYNEQFF
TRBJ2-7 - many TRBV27 TGTGCCAGCAGTCCCTTGGTTGGCTTTTACGAGCAGTACTTC CASSPLVGFYEQYF
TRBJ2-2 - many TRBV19 TGTGCCAGTAGTATAGAACCCCGAGGGCCGGACACCGGGGAGCTGTTTTTT CASSIEPRGPDTGELFF
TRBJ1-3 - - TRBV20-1 TGCAGTGCAAGCAGGGAGTCTGGAAACACCATATATTTT CSASRESGNTIYF
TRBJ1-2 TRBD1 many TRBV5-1 TGCGCCAGCAGCACCAACGGACAGGGGCGCTATGGCTACACCTTC CASSTNGQGRYGYTF
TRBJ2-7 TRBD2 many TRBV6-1 TGTGCCAGCAGTGAAAGGACTAGCGGGAGTTTCGAGCAGTACTTC CASSERTSGSFEQYF
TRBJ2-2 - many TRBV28 TGTGCCAGCAGACGGGACACCAACACCGGGGAGCTGTTTTTT CASRRDTNTGELFF
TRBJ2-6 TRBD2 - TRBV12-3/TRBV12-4 TGTGCCAGCAGACTAGCGGGCTCTGGGGCCAACGTCCTGACTTTC CASRLAGSGANVLTF
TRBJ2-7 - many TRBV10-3 TGTGCCATCAGTGGTTCCGGGACCTCCGAGCAGTACTTC CAISGSGTSEQYF
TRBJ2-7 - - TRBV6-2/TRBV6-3 TGTGCCAGCAGTTTTCTCCCCTACCGGGACGAGCAGTACTTC CASSFLPYRDEQYF
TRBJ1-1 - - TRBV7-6 TGTGCCAGCAGCTTAGGGGCCGACGAAGCTTTCTTT CASSLGADEAFF
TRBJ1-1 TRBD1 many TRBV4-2 TGTGCCAGCAGCCAAGATCTCAGGGGGGAAACTGAAGCTTTCTTT CASSQDLRGETEAFF
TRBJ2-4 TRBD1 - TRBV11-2 TGTGCCAGCAGCTTAGGACAGGGGGCAGCCAAAAACATTCAGTACTTC CASSLGQGAAKNIQYF
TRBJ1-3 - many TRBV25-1 TGTGCCAGCAGTGGAACCAGGGGAGCCACCATATATTTT CASSGTRGATIYF
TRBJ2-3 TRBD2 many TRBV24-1 TGTGCCACCAGTGATGGAGGACTAGCAGATACGCAGTATTTT CATSDGGLADTQYF
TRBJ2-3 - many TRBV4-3 TGCGCCAGCAGCCAAGAGTCCATCTCTAGCACAGATACGCAGTATTTT CASSQESISSTDTQYF
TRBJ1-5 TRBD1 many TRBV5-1 TGCGCCAGCAGCTTGTCAGGGGGCGATCAGCCCCAGCATTTT CASSLSGGDQPQHF
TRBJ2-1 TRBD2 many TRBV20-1 TGCAGTGCTAGAGATCTCGTGGGAGGGCCCCACAATGAGCAGTTCTTC CSARDLVGGPHNEQFF
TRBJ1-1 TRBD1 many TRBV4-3 TGCGCCAGCAGCCAAGACCGGGACAGTGAAGCTTTCTTT CASSQDRDSEAFF
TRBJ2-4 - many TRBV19 TGTGCCAGTAGCCCACAGTCCGGGAGTAGATACCTTATAGCCAAAAACATTCAGTACTTC CASSPQSGSRYLIAKNIQYF
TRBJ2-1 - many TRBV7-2 TGTGCCAGCAGCTTTTCTAGGAAGCAGTTCTTC CASSFSRKQFF
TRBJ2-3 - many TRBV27 TGTGCCAGCAGTTTAAGGCACGGCACAGATACGCAGTATTTT CASSLRHGTDTQYF
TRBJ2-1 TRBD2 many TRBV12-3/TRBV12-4 TGTGCCAGCAGTTTTGGGCTAGCGGGAGGGACCCTCAATGAGCAGTTCTTC CASSFGLAGGTLNEQFF
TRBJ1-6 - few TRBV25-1 TGTGCCAGACGGGGAGGTTCACCCCTCCACTTT CARRGGSPLHF
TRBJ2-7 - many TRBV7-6 TGTGCCAGCAGCCACGGCAGGGTCGGCGAGCAGTACTTC CASSHGRVGEQYF